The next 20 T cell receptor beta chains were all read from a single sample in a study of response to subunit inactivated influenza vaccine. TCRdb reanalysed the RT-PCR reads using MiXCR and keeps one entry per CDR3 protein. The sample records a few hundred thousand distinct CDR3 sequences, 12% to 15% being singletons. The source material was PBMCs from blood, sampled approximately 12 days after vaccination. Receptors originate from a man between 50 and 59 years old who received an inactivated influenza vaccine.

CDR3 DNA: TGTGCCAGCAAGCAGCCGTCAGGGGGATTAATCTACGAGCAGTACTTC. It codes for CASKQPSGGLIYEQYF. The V gene is TRBV28, the J gene TRBJ2-7; TRBD1 aligns across 7 bases. Trimming cost V 7 bases and J 3 bases; bases outside gene matches: 15. Looked up from germline, CDR1 is MDHEN and CDR2 is SYDVKM. There are 16 residues in the CDR3.

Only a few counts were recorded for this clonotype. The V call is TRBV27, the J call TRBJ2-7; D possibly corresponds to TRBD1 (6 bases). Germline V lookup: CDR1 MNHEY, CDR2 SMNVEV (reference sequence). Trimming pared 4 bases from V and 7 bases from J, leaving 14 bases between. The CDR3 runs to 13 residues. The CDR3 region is CASSSRGSGEQYF. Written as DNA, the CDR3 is TGTGCCAGCAGTTCGAGGGGGTCGGGAGAGCAGTACTTC.

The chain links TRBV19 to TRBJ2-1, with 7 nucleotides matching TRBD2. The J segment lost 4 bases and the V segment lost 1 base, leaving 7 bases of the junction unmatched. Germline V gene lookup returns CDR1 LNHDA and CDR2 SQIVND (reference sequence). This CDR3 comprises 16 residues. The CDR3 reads CASSIVGLAAYNEQFF. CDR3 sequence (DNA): TGTGCCAGTAGTATAGTGGGGCTAGCGGCTTACAATGAGCAGTTCTTC.

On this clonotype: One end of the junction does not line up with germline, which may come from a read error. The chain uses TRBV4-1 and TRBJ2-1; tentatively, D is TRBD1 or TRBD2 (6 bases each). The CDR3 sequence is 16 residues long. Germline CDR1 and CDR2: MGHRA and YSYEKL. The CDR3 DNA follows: TGCGCCATCAGCCAAGGGACTGGGGGGCGCAGCTATGAGCAGTTCTTC. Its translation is CAISQGTGGRSYEQFF.

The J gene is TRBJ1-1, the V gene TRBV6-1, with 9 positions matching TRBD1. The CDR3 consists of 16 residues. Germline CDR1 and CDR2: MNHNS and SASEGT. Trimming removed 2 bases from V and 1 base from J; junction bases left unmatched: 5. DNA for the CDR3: TGTGCCAGCAGTGAAAACAGGGGGCTGAGGAACACTGAAGCTTTCTTT. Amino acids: CASSENRGLRNTEAFF.

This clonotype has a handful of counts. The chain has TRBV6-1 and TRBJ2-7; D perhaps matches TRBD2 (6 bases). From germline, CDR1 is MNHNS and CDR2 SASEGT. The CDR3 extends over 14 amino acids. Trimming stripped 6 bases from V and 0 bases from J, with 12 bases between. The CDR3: CASRRGTISYEQYF. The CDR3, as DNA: TGTGCCAGCAGGCGGGGCACCATCTCCTACGAGCAGTACTTC.

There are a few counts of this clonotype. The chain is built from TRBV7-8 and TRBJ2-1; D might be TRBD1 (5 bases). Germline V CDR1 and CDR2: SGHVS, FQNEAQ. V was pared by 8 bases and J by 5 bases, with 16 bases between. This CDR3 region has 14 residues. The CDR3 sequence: CASGARLVDNEQFF. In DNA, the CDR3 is TGTGCCAGCGGGGCGCGGCTTGTCGACAATGAGCAGTTCTTC.

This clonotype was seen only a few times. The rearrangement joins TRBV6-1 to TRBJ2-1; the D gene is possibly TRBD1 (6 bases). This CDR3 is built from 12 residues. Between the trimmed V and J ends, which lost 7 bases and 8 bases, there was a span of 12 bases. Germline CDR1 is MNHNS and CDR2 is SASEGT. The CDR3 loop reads CASTFTGYEQFF. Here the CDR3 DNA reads TGTGCCAGCACCTTTACAGGGTATGAGCAGTTCTTC.

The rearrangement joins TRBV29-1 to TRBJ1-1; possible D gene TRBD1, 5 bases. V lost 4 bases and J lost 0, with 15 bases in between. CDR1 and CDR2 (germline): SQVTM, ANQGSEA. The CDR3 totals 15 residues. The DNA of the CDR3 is TGCAGCGTTGGTGTCCACAGGAGCCTGAACACTGAAGCTTTCTTT. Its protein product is CSVGVHRSLNTEAFF.

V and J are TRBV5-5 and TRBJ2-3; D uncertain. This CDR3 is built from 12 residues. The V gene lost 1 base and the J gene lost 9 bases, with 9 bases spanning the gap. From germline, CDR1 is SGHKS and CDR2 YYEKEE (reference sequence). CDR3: CASSLYQTTQYF. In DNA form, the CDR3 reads TGTGCCAGCAGCTTGTATCAGACGACGCAGTATTTT.

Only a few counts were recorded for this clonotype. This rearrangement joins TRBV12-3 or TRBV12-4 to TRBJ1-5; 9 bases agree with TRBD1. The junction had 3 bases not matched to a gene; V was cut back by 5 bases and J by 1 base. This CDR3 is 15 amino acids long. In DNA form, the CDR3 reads TGTGCCAGCAGTCAACAGGGGGCCAGCAATCAGCCCCAGCATTTT. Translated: CASSQQGASNQPQHF.

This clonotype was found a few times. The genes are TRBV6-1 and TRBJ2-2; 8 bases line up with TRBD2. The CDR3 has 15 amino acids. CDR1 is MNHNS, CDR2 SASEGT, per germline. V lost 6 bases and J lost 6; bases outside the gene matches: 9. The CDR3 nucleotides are TGTGCCAGCAGCGGGGGGGGACAAGGGGCCGGGGAGCTGTTTTTT. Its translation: CASSGGGQGAGELFF.

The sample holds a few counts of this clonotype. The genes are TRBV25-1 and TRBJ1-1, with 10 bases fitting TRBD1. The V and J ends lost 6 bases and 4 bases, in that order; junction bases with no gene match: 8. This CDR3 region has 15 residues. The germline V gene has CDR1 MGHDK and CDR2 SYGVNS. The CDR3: CASRGTGVVGTEAFF. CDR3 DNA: TGTGCCAGCAGAGGGACAGGGGTTGTTGGCACTGAAGCTTTCTTT.

The CDR3 DNA reads TGTGCCAGCAGCTTAGACCGGGGGCTCTCTGGAAACACCATATATTTT. Translation: CASSLDRGLSGNTIYF. The genes are TRBV7-9 and TRBJ1-3, with D possibly matching TRBD1 (6 bases). The ends were cut back, 1 base at V and 0 bases at J, with 10 bases in the middle. This CDR3 is 16 amino acids long. From germline, CDR1 is SEHNR and CDR2 FQNEAQ (reference sequence).

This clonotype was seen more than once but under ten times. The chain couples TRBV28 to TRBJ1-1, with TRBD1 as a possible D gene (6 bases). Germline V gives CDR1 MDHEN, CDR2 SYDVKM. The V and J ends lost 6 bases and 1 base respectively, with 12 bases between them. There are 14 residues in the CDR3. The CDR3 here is CASSPGARNTEAFF. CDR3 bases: TGTGCCAGCAGCCCGGGGGCGCGGAACACTGAAGCTTTCTTT.

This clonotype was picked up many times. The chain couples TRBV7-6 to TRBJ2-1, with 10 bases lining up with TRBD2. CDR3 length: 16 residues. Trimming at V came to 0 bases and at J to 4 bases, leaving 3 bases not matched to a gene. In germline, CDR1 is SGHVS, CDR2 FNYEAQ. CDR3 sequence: CASSLAVLAGYNEQFF. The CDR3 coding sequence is TGTGCCAGCAGCTTAGCGGTACTAGCGGGATACAATGAGCAGTTCTTC.

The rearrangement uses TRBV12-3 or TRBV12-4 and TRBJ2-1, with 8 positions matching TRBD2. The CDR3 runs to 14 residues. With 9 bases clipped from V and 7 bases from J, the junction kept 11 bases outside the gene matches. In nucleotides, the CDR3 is TGTGCCAGTAGGTCCGGGAGGGCCGGAAATGAGCAGTTCTTC. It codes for CASRSGRAGNEQFF.

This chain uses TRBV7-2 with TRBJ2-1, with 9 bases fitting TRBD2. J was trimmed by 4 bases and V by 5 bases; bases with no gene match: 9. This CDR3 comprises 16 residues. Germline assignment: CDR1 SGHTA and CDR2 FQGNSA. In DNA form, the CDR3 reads TGTGCCAGCAGCGGAACGGGACTAGCTGGTTACAATGAGCAGTTCTTC. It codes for CASSGTGLAGYNEQFF. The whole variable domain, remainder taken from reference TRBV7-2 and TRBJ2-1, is GAGVSQSPSNKVTEKGKDVELRCDPISGHTALYWYRQSLGQGLEFLIYFQGNSAPDKSGLPSDRFSAERTGGSVSTLTIQRTQQEDSAVYLCASSGTGLAGYNEQFFGPGTRLTVL.

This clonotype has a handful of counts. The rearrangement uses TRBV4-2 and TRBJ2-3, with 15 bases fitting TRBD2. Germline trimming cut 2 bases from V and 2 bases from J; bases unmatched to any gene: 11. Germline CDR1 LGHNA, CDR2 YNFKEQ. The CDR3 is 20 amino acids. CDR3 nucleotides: TGTGCCAGCAGCCAATTTCCTAGGACTAGCGGGAGGGCGAACACAGATACGCAGTATTTT. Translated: CASSQFPRTSGRANTDTQYF.

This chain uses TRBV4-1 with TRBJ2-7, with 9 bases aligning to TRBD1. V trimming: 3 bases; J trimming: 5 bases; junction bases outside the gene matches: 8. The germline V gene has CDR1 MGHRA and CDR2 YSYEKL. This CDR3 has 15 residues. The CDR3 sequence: CASSQTQGAWDEQYF. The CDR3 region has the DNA TGCGCCAGCAGCCAGACACAGGGGGCATGGGACGAGCAGTACTTC.